A single sample is the source of the 25 T cell receptor beta chains below, sequenced in a study of cytomegalovirus exposure and HLA in healthy donors. The PCR made use of 60 Vbeta and 13 Jbeta primers. Produced via immunoSEQ multiplex PCR; TCRdb's table is partial and in-frame only. The sample carries some 140,000 clones, about 85% recorded once. Sequencing was performed on PBMCs. Receptor source: a female donor in good health and CMV-seronegative.

The genes are TRBV5-6 and TRBJ2-7; TRBD1 might be the D (5 bases). The V and J ends lost 0 bases and 6 bases respectively, with 16 bases between them. The CDR3 sequence is 15 residues long. CDR1 is SGHDT and CDR2 is YYEEEE in the germline V gene. The DNA for the CDR3 is TGTGCCAGCAGCTTGGTTTCCCGGGTCCAGGGCGAGCAGTACTTC. Translating gives CASSLVSRVQGEQYF.

The CDR3 nucleotides are TGTGCCAGCAGCCAAGATCTCGGGGGGGCAAATACGCAGTATTTT. Protein: CASSQDLGGANTQYF. The chain employs TRBV4-2 and TRBJ2-3; 8 bases are a match to TRBD2. Trimming removed 0 bases from V and 7 bases from J; junction bases left unmatched: 6. This CDR3 contains 15 residues. Germline-derived CDR1 and CDR2 are LGHNA and YNFKEQ.

The CDR3 DNA is TGTGCCAGCAGCCAAGAGGGGCGGGAGGGTGCAGATACGCAGTATTTT. It specifies CASSQEGREGADTQYF. This sequence joins TRBV4-2 and TRBJ2-3; TRBD2 matches 9 bases. The CDR3 is 16 residues long. Trimming cost V 0 bases and J 4 bases; bases outside gene matches: 5. The V gene's germline CDR1 is LGHNA and CDR2 YNFKEQ.

The chain is built from TRBV7-2 and TRBJ1-1; TRBD1 is a possible D gene (6 bases). CDR3 size: 14 residues. CDR1 is SGHTA, CDR2 FQGNSA, per germline. Trimming shortened V by 3 bases and J by 0 bases, and 8 bases separated the two germline ends. The DNA of the CDR3 is TGTGCCAGCAGCTTCGGACAGCTGAACACTGAAGCTTTCTTT. Encoded protein: CASSFGQLNTEAFF.

The chain employs TRBV29-1 and TRBJ1-5; D may be TRBD1 (5 bases). Trimming cost V 4 bases and J 0 bases, with 10 bases left between them. Germline V CDR1 and CDR2: SQVTM, ANQGSEA. The length of the CDR3 is 14 residues. DNA for the CDR3: TGCAGCGTTGTCCAGGGTTATAGCAATCAGCCCCAGCATTTT. It yields the protein CSVVQGYSNQPQHF.

As concerns this clone: Other DNA sequences in the sample encode the same CDR3. V is TRBV5-1 and J is TRBJ2-6, with D possibly matching TRBD1 (5 bases). Germline V CDR1 and CDR2: SGHRS, YFSETQ. Trimming left V 1 base short and J 2 bases short, with 13 bases between. The CDR3 loop spans 17 amino acids. The DNA of the CDR3 is TGCGCCAGCAGCTTGTGGGTGCCAGGGACTGGGGCCAACGTCCTGACTTTC. The encoded protein is CASSLWVPGTGANVLTF.

This clone was counted once. The genes are TRBV11-1 and TRBJ2-6; 9 bases are shared with TRBD1. The CDR3 spans 16 residues. Germline V CDR1 and CDR2: SGHAT, FQDESV (reference sequence). V dropped 5 bases and J dropped 2; count of bases not matched to a gene: 4. CDR3 residues: CASSATGGAGANVLTF. CDR3 nucleotides: TGTGCCAGCAGCGCCACAGGGGGCGCTGGGGCCAACGTCCTGACTTTC.

V gene TRBV5-6 combines with J gene TRBJ2-3, with D maybe TRBD1 (6 bases). The germline V gene has CDR1 SGHDT and CDR2 YYEEEE. With 4 bases removed from V and 1 base from J, the gap between germline ends came to 22 bases. The CDR3 totals 18 residues. The CDR3 region has the DNA TGTGCCAGCAGCCGCCTACTCACAGGGCCAGAAGGCACAGATACGCAGTATTTT. Protein product: CASSRLLTGPEGTDTQYF.

The chain employs TRBV29-1 and TRBJ2-1, with 12 bases fitting TRBD2. The V segment lost 1 base and the J segment 2 bases; nucleotides outside the gene matches: 6. CDR1 is SQVTM and CDR2 is ANQGSEA in the germline V gene. The CDR3 runs to 17 residues. Written as DNA, the CDR3 is TGCAGCGTTGAAGCCTCGGGACTAGCGGGTACCTACAATGAGCAGTTCTTC. As protein: CSVEASGLAGTYNEQFF.

J is TRBJ2-3 and V is TRBV28; the match to TRBD1 covers 7 bases. The J segment lost 0 bases and the V segment lost 7 bases, leaving 16 bases of the junction unmatched. The germline V gene has CDR1 MDHEN and CDR2 SYDVKM. The CDR3 is 18 amino acids. This chain's CDR3 is CASTQGGGLYQSTDTQYF. The CDR3, as DNA: TGTGCCAGCACCCAAGGGGGCGGACTTTACCAAAGCACAGATACGCAGTATTTT.

The DNA for the CDR3 is TGTGCCAGCAGCCCACGGGGAGGGTGGAACACTGAAGCTTTCTTT. Translation: CASSPRGGWNTEAFF. This chain connects TRBV7-2 to TRBJ1-1; no reliable D call. CDR3 length: 15 amino acids. Germline CDR1 reads SGHTA; CDR2 reads FQGNSA. V was pared by 5 bases and J by 1 base, with 14 bases between.

The rearrangement joins TRBV4-1 to TRBJ2-7, with 9 bases matching TRBD1. V gave up 1 base and J gave up 3 bases; unmatched junction bases: 10. The germline gives CDR1 MGHRA, CDR2 YSYEKL. CDR3 length: 17 amino acids. The CDR3 DNA reads TGCGCCAGCAGCCAAGCCCTGCTCCGGGACAGGGACTACGAGCAGTACTTC. Translation: CASSQALLRDRDYEQYF.

This sequence joins TRBV28 and TRBJ2-7; no definite D call. V gave up 6 bases and J gave up 3 bases, with 3 bases separating them. This CDR3 region has 10 residues. The germline V gene has CDR1 MDHEN and CDR2 SYDVKM. CDR3 DNA: TGTGCCAGCAGCATCTACGAGCAGTACTTC. This translates into CASSIYEQYF.

The chain carries TRBV27 and TRBJ2-7; 7 nucleotides line up with TRBD1. Germline values: CDR1 MNHEY, CDR2 SMNVEV (reference sequence). This CDR3 is 16 amino acids long. Losses at the gene ends were 5 bases for V and 0 bases for J; bases not matched to a gene: 10. CDR3: CASSPGTALSSYEQYF. The DNA for the CDR3 is TGTGCCAGCAGTCCAGGGACAGCTCTTAGCTCCTACGAGCAGTACTTC.

The J gene is TRBJ1-2, the V gene TRBV9; D is uncertain. Germline V lookup: CDR1 SGDLS, CDR2 YYNGEE. V lost 4 bases, J lost 3 bases, and 13 bases lay in between. This CDR3 contains 14 residues. The CDR3: CASSREGAYYGYTF. The CDR3 DNA sequence: TGTGCCAGCAGCCGAGAGGGAGCATACTATGGCTACACCTTC.

The chain carries TRBV5-1 and TRBJ2-7; D may be TRBD1 (5 bases). The CDR3 totals 14 residues. CDR1 and CDR2 from the germline V gene are SGHRS and YFSETQ. V dropped 6 bases and J dropped 1 base, with 14 bases sitting between them. CDR3 loop: CASKVRQGSYEQYF. CDR3 nucleotides: TGCGCCAGCAAGGTGCGGCAGGGTTCCTACGAGCAGTACTTC.

The table lists this clone with a count of one. The V gene is TRBV6-6, the J gene TRBJ1-2; tentative D call: TRBD1 (6 bases). Germline values: CDR1 MNHNY, CDR2 SVGAGI (reference sequence). V dropped 0 bases and J dropped 8 bases, with 13 bases sitting between them. The CDR3 is 14 amino acids. CDR3 sequence: CASSYSGQGLGYTF. The CDR3 nucleotides are TGTGCCAGCAGTTACTCGGGCCAGGGGTTGGGCTACACCTTC.

V usage is TRBV5-1 and J usage is TRBJ1-1; 8 bases match TRBD1. This CDR3 contains 15 residues. The ends lost 4 bases at V and 0 bases at J; junction bases unmatched: 5. CDR1 and CDR2 (germline): SGHRS, YFSETQ. The CDR3 DNA reads as TGCGCCAGCAGCCCTAGGACAGGGATGAACACTGAAGCTTTCTTT. Protein product: CASSPRTGMNTEAFF. Looking up the rest from reference TRBV5-1 and TRBJ1-1 gives the full variable domain: KAGVTQTPRYLIKTRGQQVTLSCSPISGHRSVSWYQQTPGQGLQFLFEYFSETQRNKGNFPGRFSGRQFSNSRSEMNVSTLELGDSALYLCASSPRTGMNTEAFFGQGTRLTVV.

This chain connects TRBV19 to TRBJ2-1, with 7 nucleotides matching TRBD2. From germline, CDR1 is LNHDA and CDR2 SQIVND (reference sequence). The V segment lost 9 bases and the J segment 6 bases; nucleotides outside the gene matches: 5. The CDR3 has 12 amino acids. This CDR3 reads CASSGAFNEQFF. As DNA, the CDR3 is TGTGCCAGCAGCGGGGCCTTCAATGAGCAGTTCTTC.

This clone was detected only once. V gene TRBV7-6 combines with J gene TRBJ1-1; perhaps TRBD1 as D (5 bases). The germline gives CDR1 SGHVS, CDR2 FNYEAQ. The CDR3 spans 16 residues. Trimming shortened V by 1 base and J by 2 bases, and 14 bases separated the two germline ends. The CDR3: CASSLGEGGVNTEAFF. For the CDR3, the DNA is TGTGCCAGCAGCTTAGGGGAGGGAGGGGTCAACACTGAAGCTTTCTTT.

The CDR3 sequence is CASSVGWTGADTQYF. Written as DNA, the CDR3 is TGCGCCAGCAGCGTCGGGTGGACAGGCGCAGATACGCAGTATTTT. V is TRBV4-3 and J is TRBJ2-3; 7 bases are a match to TRBD1. Unmatched junction bases numbered 9, after V lost 5 bases and J lost 4 bases. Per germline, CDR1 LGHNA and CDR2 YSLEER. The length of the CDR3 is 15 residues.

In its sample, this clone was seen a few times. The rearrangement links TRBV10-1 to TRBJ2-2; TRBD1 aligns across 10 bases. Germline assignment: CDR1 WNHNN and CDR2 SYGVQD (reference sequence). The CDR3 covers 18 residues. Trimming took 0 bases from V and 7 from J; bases not matched to a gene: 11. DNA of the CDR3: TGCGCCAGCAGTGAGTCGGTTCCGAGACAGGGGGCCGGCGGGGAGCTGTTTTTT. As protein: CASSESVPRQGAGGELFF.

The chain carries TRBV7-2 and TRBJ2-2, with D possibly being TRBD2 (6 bases). Germline V gene lookup returns CDR1 SGHTA and CDR2 FQGNSA. This CDR3 has 14 amino acids. V dropped 6 bases and J dropped 1 base, with 9 bases sitting between them. The CDR3 region is CASSTGLNTGELFF. CDR3 nucleotides: TGTGCCAGCAGTACGGGACTGAACACCGGGGAGCTGTTTTTT.

The chain has TRBV21-1 and TRBJ2-2; the tabulated D call, TRBD1, remains unverified against the DNA. TRBV21-1 represents a pseudogene. The CDR3 consists of 18 residues. Here the CDR3 DNA reads TGTGCCAGCAGCAAAAAGGCAGGGCTCGAGGGGGACACCGGGGAGCTGTTTTTT. Amino acid sequence: CASSKKAGLEGDTGELFF.

In DNA, the CDR3 is TGTGCCATCAGCGGGACTAGCGGGGACAATGAGCAGTTCTTC. Its protein product is CAISGTSGDNEQFF. This chain joins TRBV10-3 and TRBJ2-1, with TRBD2 identical over 13 bases. The germline V gene encodes CDR1 ENHRY and CDR2 SYGVKD. This CDR3 is built from 14 residues. Germline trimming cut 6 bases from V and 5 bases from J; bases unmatched to any gene: 1.